The 18 T cell receptor beta chains presented below share a single source sample, sequenced in a study of cytomegalovirus exposure and HLA in healthy donors. Data came from immunoSEQ multiplex PCR; TCRdb stores just in-frame clones and leaves some out. The sample carries 150,000 to 200,000 clones, less than 85% recorded once. Sequencing was carried out using PBMCs. These receptors originate from a man aged 18 to 29 in good health and CMV-seropositive.

J is TRBJ1-2 and V is TRBV30; D not certain. The CDR3 runs to 19 residues. V was pared by 2 bases and J by 5 bases, with 30 bases between. CDR1 and CDR2 (germline): GTSNPN, SVGIG (reference sequence). The CDR3 bases are TGTGCCTGGAGTCACCCCCACGCGGGGTGGATGTTTATAAGTTATGGCTACACCTTC. Translation: CAWSHPHAGWMFISYGYTF.

Only one count was recorded for this clone. The chain is built from TRBV30 and TRBJ2-7; maybe TRBD2 (5 bases). With 0 bases removed from V and 4 bases from J, the gap between germline ends came to 19 bases. Germline CDR1 and CDR2: GTSNPN and SVGIG (reference sequence). This CDR3 comprises 16 residues. CDR3 loop: CAWSVSLGRGKYEQYF. CDR3 coding DNA: TGTGCCTGGAGTGTAAGCCTAGGTCGAGGGAAATACGAGCAGTACTTC.

Only a few counts were recorded for this clone. The rearrangement joins TRBV27 to TRBJ2-1, with D maybe TRBD1 (5 bases). Germline CDR1 and CDR2: MNHEY and SMNVEV (reference sequence). The germline V and J ends were trimmed by 1 base and 1 base, with 11 bases remaining between them. The CDR3 is made up of 16 amino acids. CDR3 coding DNA: TGTGCCAGCAGTTTATTACCCAGGGTTTCCTACAATGAGCAGTTCTTC. It encodes CASSLLPRVSYNEQFF.

The CDR3 nucleotides read TGTGCCAGCGAACCGGGACAGGGCGTCAATGAGCAGTTCTTC. Translated, it gives CASEPGQGVNEQFF. The J gene is TRBJ2-1, the V gene TRBV27, with 9 bases fitting TRBD1. The V gene's germline CDR1 is MNHEY and CDR2 SMNVEV (reference sequence). The V segment lost 8 bases and the J segment 6 bases; nucleotides outside the gene matches: 8. The CDR3 is made up of 14 amino acids.

This clone was seen only a few times. The chain joins TRBV6-1 to TRBJ2-7; D may be TRBD1 (5 bases). Trimming cost V 8 bases and J 2 bases, with 13 bases left between them. The CDR3 is made up of 13 amino acids. Germline CDR1 reads MNHNS; CDR2 reads SASEGT. CDR3 residues: CASQGRRAYEQYF. In nucleotides, the CDR3 is TGTGCCAGCCAGGGCCGAAGGGCCTACGAGCAGTACTTC.

The V and J genes are TRBV4-1 and TRBJ1-5, with D possibly being TRBD1 (5 bases). Germline CDR1 and CDR2: MGHRA and YSYEKL. The CDR3 covers 16 residues. V shed 1 base and J shed 2 bases, with 12 bases lying between them. The CDR3 DNA sequence: TGCGCCAGCAGCCAAGTGGGGGGGTTGGGCAATCAGCCCCAGCATTTT. Its protein product is CASSQVGGLGNQPQHF.

The rearrangement joins TRBV30 to TRBJ1-1; D is unclear. Germline V gives CDR1 GTSNPN, CDR2 SVGIG (reference sequence). The V and J ends lost 7 bases and 4 bases respectively, with 16 bases between them. The CDR3 runs 13 residues. CDR3 region: CASAGVSSTEAFF. DNA of the CDR3: TGTGCCTCCGCCGGGGTATCGAGCACTGAAGCTTTCTTT.

This rearrangement joins TRBV7-2 to TRBJ1-1; 9 nucleotides line up with TRBD1. Germline CDR1 is SGHTA and CDR2 is FQGNSA. V shed 5 bases and J 5 bases; nucleotides not matched to a gene: 6. The CDR3 has 14 amino acids. The CDR3 sequence: CASSTTGGSTEAFF. In DNA form, the CDR3 reads TGTGCCAGCAGCACTACAGGGGGCAGTACTGAAGCTTTCTTT.

The chain has TRBV19 and TRBJ1-2, with TRBD1 matching over 7 bases. The CDR3 covers 17 residues. Germline V gene lookup returns CDR1 LNHDA and CDR2 SQIVND (reference sequence). With V trimmed by 4 bases and J by 2 bases, 13 bases remained unmatched. CDR3 in amino acids: CASSTRQRGLLNYGYTF. Here the CDR3 DNA reads TGTGCCAGTAGTACCCGGCAAAGGGGGCTCCTAAACTATGGCTACACCTTC.

The rearrangement uses TRBV20-1 and TRBJ2-1; perhaps TRBD1 as D (5 bases). The CDR3 consists of 11 residues. The V end lost 3 bases, the J end lost 15 bases, and 15 bases lay between the germline ends. Germline V gene lookup returns CDR1 DFQATT and CDR2 SNEGSKA (reference sequence). This CDR3 reads CSARNEQGRFF. For the CDR3, the DNA is TGCAGTGCTAGGAATGAGCAGGGTCGGTTCTTC.

J is TRBJ2-5 and V is TRBV18, with a tentative D call TRBD1 (5 bases). Germline lookup yields CDR1 KGHSH and CDR2 LQKENI. This CDR3 is built from 15 residues. V was trimmed by 1 base and J by 1 base, leaving 10 bases between them. CDR3 sequence: CASSPQGWVQETQYF. DNA of the CDR3: TGTGCCAGCTCACCACAGGGGTGGGTCCAAGAGACCCAGTACTTC.

In this sample, this clone turned up once. The chain employs TRBV14 and TRBJ2-2, with D tentatively TRBD2 (7 bases). The CDR3 runs to 17 residues. Trimming pared 0 bases from V and 0 bases from J, leaving 11 bases between. Germline V lookup: CDR1 SGHDN, CDR2 FVKESK. Here the CDR3 DNA reads TGTGCCAGCAGCCAAGAACGGGGGGCCGCGAACACCGGGGAGCTGTTTTTT. This gives the protein CASSQERGAANTGELFF.

This sequence joins TRBV27 and TRBJ2-5, with a possible D match to TRBD2 (6 bases). This CDR3 contains 14 residues. CDR1 and CDR2 from the germline V gene are MNHEY and SMNVEV (reference sequence). Trimming stripped 3 bases from V and 0 bases from J, with 8 bases between. In DNA, the CDR3 is TGTGCCAGCAGTTTCCGGGGGTACCAAGAGACCCAGTACTTC. Translation: CASSFRGYQETQYF.

This clone was found a few times. This chain connects TRBV18 to TRBJ2-2, with unresolved D. CDR1 and CDR2 (germline): KGHSH, LQKENI. Trimming stripped 6 bases from V and 6 bases from J, with 8 bases between. The CDR3 length is 12 residues. The CDR3: CASSQMAGELFF. The CDR3 nucleotides read TGTGCCAGCTCCCAGATGGCCGGGGAGCTGTTTTTT.

The gene calls are TRBV30 and TRBJ2-7, with TRBD2 identical over 9 bases. Looked up from germline, CDR1 is GTSNPN and CDR2 is SVGIG (reference sequence). CDR3 length: 14 amino acids. The junction had 8 bases not matched to a gene; V was cut back by 5 bases and J by 3 bases. DNA for the CDR3: TGTGCCTGGGGGTTAGCGGGAGCCCTCTACGAGCAGTACTTC. Translated: CAWGLAGALYEQYF.

The chain joins TRBV11-2 to TRBJ2-7; 8 positions match TRBD1. The CDR3 has 14 residues. Germline V CDR1 and CDR2: SGHAT, FQNNGV. V lost 2 bases and J lost 5; bases outside the gene matches: 5. The CDR3 sequence: CASSLIGQGHEQYF. CDR3 in DNA: TGTGCCAGCAGCTTAATCGGACAGGGTCACGAGCAGTACTTC.

This clone was detected only once. Here the CDR3 reads CSVGDRGLVEQYF. The CDR3 DNA follows: TGCAGCGTTGGGGACAGGGGGTTGGTCGAGCAGTACTTC. The rearrangement joins TRBV29-1 to TRBJ2-7, with TRBD1 matching over 11 bases. Germline V CDR1 and CDR2: SQVTM, ANQGSEA. With 4 bases clipped from V and 6 bases from J, the junction kept 5 bases outside the gene matches. The CDR3 runs to 13 residues.

J is TRBJ1-3 and V is TRBV11-3; D not certain. Trimming removed 3 bases from V and 0 bases from J, with 15 bases in between. This CDR3 is 17 amino acids long. Germline assignment: CDR1 SGHNT and CDR2 YENEEA. The CDR3 sequence: CASSLEAGSRSGNTIYF. The CDR3 DNA reads as TGTGCCAGCAGCTTGGAGGCGGGGAGCCGCTCTGGAAACACCATATATTTT.